This T cell receptor beta chain was identified during a study of blood T cell repertoires in COVID-19. After removal of 5 bases from V and 7 bases from J, the junction contained 11 bases not matched to a gene. Germline values: CDR1 SGHDT, CDR2 YYEEEE. This CDR3 spans 15 amino acids. The data were produced by immunoSEQ multiplex PCR, yet TCRdb's version contains in-frame clones alone and is incomplete. The sample comprises roughly 55,000 clones, 80% to 95% of which are singletons, and approximately 15% rests with the top ten. The clonotype comes from a human donor with active COVID-19. The donor label of this sample is uncertain. The sequenced sample was peripheral blood. This sequence joins TRBV5-6 and TRBJ1-2; 10 bases fit TRBD1. CDR3 coding DNA: TGTGCCAGCAGGGCCGACAGGGGGCGCAAGGGTGGCTACACCTTC. Its protein is CASRADRGRKGGYTF.